This T cell receptor beta chain was captured in a study of blood T cell repertoires in COVID-19. Study summary: There were acute and convalescent COVID-19 samples, and they came from the United States, Italy and Spain. PBMCs, B-cell-depleted T cells, or T cells provided the cDNA or gDNA that made up the material.

This CDR3 is 17 amino acids long. J was trimmed by 4 bases and V by 2 bases; bases with no gene match: 11. Germline CDR1 is LNHNV and CDR2 is YYDKDF (reference sequence). Enrolled through a virtual design, the participants were between roughly 18 and 95 years of age and came from under 25 US areas. Cohorts were determined from participant-reported clinical history. This table comes from immunoSEQ multiplex PCR, and its TCRdb copy is limited to in-frame clones, with some not included. The sample lists under 350,000 clones; around 85% were seen once. The source is a woman aged 40 to 55 with acute COVID-19. This chain links TRBV15 with TRBJ1-3, with TRBD1 identical over 7 bases. The sequenced sample was PBMCs or T cells enriched from blood (not recorded which). The CDR3 coding sequence is TGTGCCACCAGCAGAAAGAAAACAGGGGCCGCAGGAAACACCATATATTTT. Its translation is CATSRKKTGAAGNTIYF.